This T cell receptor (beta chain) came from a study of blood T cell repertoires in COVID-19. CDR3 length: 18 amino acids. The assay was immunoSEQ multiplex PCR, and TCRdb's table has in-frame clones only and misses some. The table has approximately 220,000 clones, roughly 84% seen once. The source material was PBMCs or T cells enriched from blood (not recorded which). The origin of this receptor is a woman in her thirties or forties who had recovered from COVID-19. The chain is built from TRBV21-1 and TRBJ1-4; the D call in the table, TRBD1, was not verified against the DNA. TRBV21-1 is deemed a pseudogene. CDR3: CASSNGAPGYRINEKLFF. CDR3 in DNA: TGTGCCAGCAGCAATGGGGCGCCAGGTTACCGAATTAATGAAAAACTGTTTTTT.